This TCR beta chain was captured in a study of radiotherapy plus CTLA-4 blockade in lung cancer. Profiled with immunoSEQ multiplex PCR; TCRdb holds only in-frame clones, not every one. The sample carries tens of thousands of clones, 78% recorded once. The TCR sequence derives from a human donor with non-small cell lung cancer who had a partial response to radiotherapy plus ipilimumab. Some clones in this sample may be carry-over from other donors' samples. The sample was peripheral blood, taken from a patient treated with radiotherapy plus ipilimumab.

The CDR3 loop reads CAWSVMAASSYEQYF. The CDR3, as DNA: TGTGCCTGGAGTGTAATGGCGGCTAGCTCCTACGAGCAGTACTTC. The chain carries TRBV30 and TRBJ2-7; D unclear. Germline loops: CDR1 GTSNPN, CDR2 SVGIG (reference sequence). The CDR3 runs to 15 residues. Trimming stripped 0 bases from V and 0 bases from J, with 12 bases between.